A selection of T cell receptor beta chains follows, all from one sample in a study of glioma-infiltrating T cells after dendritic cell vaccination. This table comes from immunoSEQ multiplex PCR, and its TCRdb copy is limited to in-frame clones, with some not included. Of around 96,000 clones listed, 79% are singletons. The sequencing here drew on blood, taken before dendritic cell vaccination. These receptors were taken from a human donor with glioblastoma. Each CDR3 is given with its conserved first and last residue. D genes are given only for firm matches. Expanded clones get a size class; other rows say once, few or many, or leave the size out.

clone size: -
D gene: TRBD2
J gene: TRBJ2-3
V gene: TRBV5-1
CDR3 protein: CASSLISGGLGTDTQYF
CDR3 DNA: TGCGCCAGCAGCTTGATTAGCGGGGGGTTGGGCACAGATACGCAGTATTTT

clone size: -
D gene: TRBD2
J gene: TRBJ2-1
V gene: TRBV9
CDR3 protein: CASSEGTSGNNEQFF
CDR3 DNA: TGTGCCAGCAGCGAGGGGACTAGCGGAAACAATGAGCAGTTCTTC

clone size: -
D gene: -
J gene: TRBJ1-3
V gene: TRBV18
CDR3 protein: CASSPRGAGNTIYF
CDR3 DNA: TGTGCCAGCTCACCTAGGGGTGCTGGAAACACCATATATTTT

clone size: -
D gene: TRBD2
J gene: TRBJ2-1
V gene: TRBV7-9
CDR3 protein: CASSRTRELYNEQFF
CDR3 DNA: TGTGCCAGCAGTCGGACTAGGGAACTTTACAATGAGCAGTTCTTC

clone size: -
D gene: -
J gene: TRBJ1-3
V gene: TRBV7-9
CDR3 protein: CASTTSGDSGNTIYF
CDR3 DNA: TGTGCCAGCACGACCTCAGGGGACTCTGGAAACACCATATATTTT

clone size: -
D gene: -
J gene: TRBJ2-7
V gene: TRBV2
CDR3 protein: CASSDVVGKYTDSGEQYF
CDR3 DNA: TGTGCCAGCAGTGATGTAGTCGGGAAATACACGGACTCCGGCGAGCAGTACTTC

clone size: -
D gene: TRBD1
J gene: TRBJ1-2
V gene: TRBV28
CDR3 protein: CASTTRDRASLYGYTF
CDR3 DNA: TGTGCCAGCACCACAAGAGACAGGGCGAGCCTCTATGGCTACACCTTC

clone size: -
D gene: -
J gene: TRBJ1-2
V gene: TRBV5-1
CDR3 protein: CASSLVIGGGYTF
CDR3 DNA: TGCGCCAGCAGCTTGGTGATCGGAGGTGGCTACACCTTC

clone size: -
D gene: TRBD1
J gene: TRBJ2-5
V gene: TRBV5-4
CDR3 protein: CASSEAGTARETQYF
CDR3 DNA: TGTGCCAGCAGTGAGGCCGGGACAGCGAGAGAGACCCAGTACTTC

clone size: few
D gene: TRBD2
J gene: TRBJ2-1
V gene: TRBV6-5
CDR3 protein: CASRFSGRAGGEQFF
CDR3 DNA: TGTGCCAGCAGGTTTAGCGGGAGGGCCGGGGGTGAGCAGTTCTTC

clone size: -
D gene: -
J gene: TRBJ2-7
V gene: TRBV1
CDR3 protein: CTSSQLAGGRSYEQYF
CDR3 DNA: TGCACCAGCAGCCAGCTAGCGGGAGGCCGCTCCTACGAGCAGTACTTC

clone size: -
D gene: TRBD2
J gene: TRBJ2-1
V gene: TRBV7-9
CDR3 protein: CASSQRGGLYNEQFF
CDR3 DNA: TGTGCCAGCAGCCAGCGGGGGGGCCTCTACAATGAGCAGTTCTTC

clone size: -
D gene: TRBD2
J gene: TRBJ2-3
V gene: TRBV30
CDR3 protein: CAWSASGISTDTQYF
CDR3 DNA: TGTGCCTGGAGTGCTAGCGGGATCAGCACAGATACGCAGTATTTT

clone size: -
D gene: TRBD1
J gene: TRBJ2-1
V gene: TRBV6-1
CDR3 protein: CASSDRGHEQFF
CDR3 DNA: TGTGCCAGCAGTGACAGGGGGCATGAGCAGTTCTTC

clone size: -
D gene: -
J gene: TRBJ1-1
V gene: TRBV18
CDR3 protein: CASSPGGLGDTEAFF
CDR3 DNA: TGTGCCAGCTCACCCGGGGGGCTGGGGGACACTGAAGCTTTCTTT

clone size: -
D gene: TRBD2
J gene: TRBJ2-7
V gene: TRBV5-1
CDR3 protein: CASSEVVAGGAGEQYF
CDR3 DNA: TGCGCCAGCAGCGAGGTAGTAGCGGGAGGTGCGGGCGAGCAGTACTTC

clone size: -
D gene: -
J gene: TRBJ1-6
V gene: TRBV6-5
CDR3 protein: CATGVHSPLHF
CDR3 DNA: TGTGCCACGGGAGTTCATTCACCCCTCCACTTT

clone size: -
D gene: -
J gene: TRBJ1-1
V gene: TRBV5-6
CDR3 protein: CASSLEQGVAEAFF
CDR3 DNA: TGTGCCAGCAGCTTGGAGCAGGGTGTCGCTGAAGCTTTCTTT

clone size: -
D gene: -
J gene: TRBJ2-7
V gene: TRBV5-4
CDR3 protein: CASSLEWQVDEQYF
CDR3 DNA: TGTGCCAGCAGCTTGGAGTGGCAGGTGGACGAGCAGTACTTC

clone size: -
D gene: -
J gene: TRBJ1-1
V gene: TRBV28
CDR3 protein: CASNTGPTEAFF
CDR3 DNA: TGTGCCAGCAACACAGGGCCCACTGAAGCTTTCTTT

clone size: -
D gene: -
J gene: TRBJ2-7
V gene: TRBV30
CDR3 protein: CAWSPLREQYF
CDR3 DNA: TGTGCCTGGAGCCCTCTACGTGAGCAGTACTTC

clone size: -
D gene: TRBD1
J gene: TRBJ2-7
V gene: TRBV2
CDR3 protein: CASRPDRAGPGEQYF
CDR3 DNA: TGTGCCAGCAGACCGGACAGGGCAGGGCCCGGCGAGCAGTACTTC

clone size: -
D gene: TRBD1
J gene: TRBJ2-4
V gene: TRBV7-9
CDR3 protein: CASSQAPGTGALGWNIQYF
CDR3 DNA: TGTGCCAGCAGCCAGGCCCCCGGGACAGGGGCCCTCGGGTGGAACATTCAGTACTTC

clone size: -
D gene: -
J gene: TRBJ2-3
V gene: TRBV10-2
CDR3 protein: CASSAAVISVADTQYF
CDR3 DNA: TGCGCCAGCAGTGCAGCGGTCATATCGGTGGCAGATACGCAGTATTTT

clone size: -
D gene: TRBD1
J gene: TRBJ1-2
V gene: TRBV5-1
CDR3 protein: CASRGGQGEGYGYTF
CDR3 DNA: TGCGCCAGCAGGGGAGGACAGGGGGAAGGCTATGGCTACACCTTC

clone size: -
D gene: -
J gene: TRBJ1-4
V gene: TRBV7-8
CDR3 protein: CASSLAGTGPKLFF
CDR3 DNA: TGTGCCAGCAGCTTAGCGGGTACAGGACCAAAACTGTTTTTT

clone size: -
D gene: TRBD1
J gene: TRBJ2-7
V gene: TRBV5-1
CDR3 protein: CASSLAWDRVSYEQYF
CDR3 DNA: TGCGCCAGCAGCTTGGCCTGGGACAGGGTTTCCTACGAGCAGTACTTC

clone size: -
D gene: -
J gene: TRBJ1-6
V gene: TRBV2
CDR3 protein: CANTDRLGSPLHF
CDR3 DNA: TGTGCCAATACTGACAGGCTCGGTTCACCCCTCCACTTT

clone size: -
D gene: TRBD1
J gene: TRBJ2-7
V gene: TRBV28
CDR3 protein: CASSSSRQGQYF
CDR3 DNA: TGTGCCAGCAGTTCTTCCAGACAGGGCCAGTACTTC

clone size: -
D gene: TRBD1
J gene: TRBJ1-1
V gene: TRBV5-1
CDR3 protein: CASSLIQGEEAFF
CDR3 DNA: TGCGCCAGCAGCTTGATACAGGGGGAAGAAGCTTTCTTT

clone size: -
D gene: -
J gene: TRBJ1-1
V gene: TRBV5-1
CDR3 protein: CASSFSGETYTEAFF
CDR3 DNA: TGCGCCAGCAGCTTTTCGGGGGAAACGTACACTGAAGCTTTCTTT

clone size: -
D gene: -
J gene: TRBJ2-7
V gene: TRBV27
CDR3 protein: CASSLLGRVYEQYF
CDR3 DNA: TGTGCCAGCAGTTTATTAGGGCGGGTCTACGAGCAGTACTTC

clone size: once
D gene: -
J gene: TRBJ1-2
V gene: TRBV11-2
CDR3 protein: CASSLDRTTYYGYTF
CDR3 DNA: TGTGCCAGCAGCTTAGATCGGACAACATACTATGGCTACACCTTC

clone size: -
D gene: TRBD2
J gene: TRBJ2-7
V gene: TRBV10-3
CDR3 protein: CAISSTSGKAYEQYF
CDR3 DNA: TGTGCCATCAGCTCTACTAGCGGGAAAGCCTACGAGCAGTACTTC

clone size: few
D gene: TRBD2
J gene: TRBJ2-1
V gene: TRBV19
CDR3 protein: CASSITRPGLAFHNEQFF
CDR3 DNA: TGTGCCAGTAGTATAACCCGACCGGGACTAGCTTTCCACAATGAGCAGTTCTTC

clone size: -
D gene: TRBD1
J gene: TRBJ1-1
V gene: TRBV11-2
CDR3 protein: CASSLDTTGQGVNTEAFF
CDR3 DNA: TGTGCCAGCAGCTTAGACACGACCGGACAGGGGGTGAACACTGAAGCTTTCTTT

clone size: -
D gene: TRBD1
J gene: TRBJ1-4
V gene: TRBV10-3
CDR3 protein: CATPDRATNEKLFF
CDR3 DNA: TGTGCCACCCCGGACAGGGCAACTAATGAAAAACTGTTTTTT